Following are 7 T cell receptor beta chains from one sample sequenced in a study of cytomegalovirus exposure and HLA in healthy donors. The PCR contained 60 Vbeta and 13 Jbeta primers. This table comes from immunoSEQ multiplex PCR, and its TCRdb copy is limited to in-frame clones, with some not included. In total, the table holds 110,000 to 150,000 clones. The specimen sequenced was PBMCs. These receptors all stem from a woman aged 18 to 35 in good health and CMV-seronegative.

CDR3 DNA: TGTGCCAGCAGTTACCCAGAGGGACAGAACACCGGGGAGCTGTTTTTT. This translates into CASSYPEGQNTGELFF. The V call is TRBV6-5, the J call TRBJ2-2; tentative D call: TRBD1 (6 bases). The V gene's germline CDR1 is MNHEY and CDR2 SVGAGI. There are 16 residues in the CDR3. V was cut by 2 bases and J by 1 base, with 11 bases left in between.

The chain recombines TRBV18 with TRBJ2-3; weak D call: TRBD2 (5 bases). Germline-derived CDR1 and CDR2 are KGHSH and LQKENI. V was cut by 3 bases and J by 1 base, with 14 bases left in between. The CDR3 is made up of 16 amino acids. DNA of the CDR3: TGTGCCAGCTCACCGGAGGATTATATGGGCACAGATACGCAGTATTTT. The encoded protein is CASSPEDYMGTDTQYF.

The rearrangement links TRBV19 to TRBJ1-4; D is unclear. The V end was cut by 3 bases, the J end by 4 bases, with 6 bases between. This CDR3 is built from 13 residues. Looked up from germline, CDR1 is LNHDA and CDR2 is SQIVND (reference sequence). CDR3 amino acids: CASSIQINEKLFF. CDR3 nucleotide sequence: TGTGCCAGTAGTATCCAGATTAATGAAAAACTGTTTTTT.

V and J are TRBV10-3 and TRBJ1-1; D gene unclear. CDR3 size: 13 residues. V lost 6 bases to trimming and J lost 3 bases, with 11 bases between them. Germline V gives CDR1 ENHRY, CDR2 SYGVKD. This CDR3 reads CAISSLRDTEAFF. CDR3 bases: TGTGCCATCAGCTCACTACGGGACACTGAAGCTTTCTTT.

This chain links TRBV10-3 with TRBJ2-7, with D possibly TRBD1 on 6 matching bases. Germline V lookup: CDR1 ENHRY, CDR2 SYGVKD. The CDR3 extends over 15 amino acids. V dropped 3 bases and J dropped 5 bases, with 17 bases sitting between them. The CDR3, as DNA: TGTGCCATCAGTGAAACAGGGTTTTCGGGCCACGAGCAGTACGTC. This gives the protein CAISETGFSGHEQYV.

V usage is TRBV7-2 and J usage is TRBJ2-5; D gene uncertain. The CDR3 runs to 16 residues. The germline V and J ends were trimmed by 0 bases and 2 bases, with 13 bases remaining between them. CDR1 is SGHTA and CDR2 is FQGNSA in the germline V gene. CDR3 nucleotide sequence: TGTGCCAGCAGCTTAGCCGCGACAACAGCACAAGAGACCCAGTACTTC. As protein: CASSLAATTAQETQYF.

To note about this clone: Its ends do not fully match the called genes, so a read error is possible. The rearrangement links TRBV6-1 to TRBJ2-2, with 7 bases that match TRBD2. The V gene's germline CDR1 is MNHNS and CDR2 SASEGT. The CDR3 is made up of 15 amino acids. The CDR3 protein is CASGEEGGRTGELFF. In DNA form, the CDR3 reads TGTGCCAGCGGTGAGGAGGGAGGGCGCACCGGGGAGCTGTTTTTT.